The 23 T cell receptor beta chains in this list originate from one sample, sequenced in a study of a mutant IDH1 vaccine in newly diagnosed glioma. The time point was: baseline, week 1 (first vaccination visit). Treatment of the sample: pre-vaccination baseline after standard-of-care therapy. Sequenced by immunoSEQ multiplex PCR; TCRdb stores in-frame clones only, minus some. The data contain tens of thousands of clones, just over 90% of them singletons. The sequences come from PBMCs, collected from a glioma patient treated with radiotherapy, temozolomide or both. These receptors all stem from a middle-aged man with glioma.

V is TRBV7-8 and J is TRBJ2-3; tentatively, D is TRBD2 (7 bases). Trimming took off 8 bases at V and 1 base at J, with 19 bases between the two ends. CDR1 is SGHVS and CDR2 is FQNEAQ in the germline V gene. This CDR3 is built from 16 residues. The DNA for the CDR3 is TGTGCCAGCGGACTTCGGGGGGCGGGGGGCACAGATACGCAGTATTTT. It encodes CASGLRGAGGTDTQYF.

This chain uses TRBV6-5 with TRBJ1-2, with D uncertain. CDR3 length: 13 amino acids. Trimming left V 2 bases short and J 2 bases short, with 6 bases between. CDR1 is MNHEY, CDR2 SVGAGI, per germline. CDR3 in amino acids: CASSYQANYGYTF. The CDR3 DNA reads TGTGCCAGCAGTTACCAGGCAAACTATGGCTACACCTTC.

The gene calls are TRBV30 and TRBJ1-6; 12 bases are a match to TRBD1. CDR3 length: 17 residues. The V segment lost 6 bases and the J segment 9 bases; nucleotides outside the gene matches: 15. Germline V gives CDR1 GTSNPN, CDR2 SVGIG (reference sequence). The CDR3 reads CACTGTGGLLRSSPLHF. DNA of the CDR3: TGTGCCTGTACCGGGACAGGGGGCTTATTAAGGAGTTCACCCCTCCACTTT.

In this sample, this clone turned up a few times. The gene calls are TRBV18 and TRBJ1-1; the D gene is possibly TRBD1 (6 bases). Trimming removed 5 bases from V and 2 bases from J, with 9 bases in between. This CDR3 is 13 amino acids long. Germline CDR1 is KGHSH and CDR2 is LQKENI. The CDR3 sequence: CASSGQLNTEAFF. In DNA form, the CDR3 reads TGTGCCAGCTCAGGACAGTTAAACACTGAAGCTTTCTTT. Complete variable domain (other parts from reference TRBV18 and TRBJ1-1): NAGVMQNPRHLVRRRGQEARLRCSPMKGHSHVYWYRQLPEEGLKFMVYLQKENIIDESGMPKERFSAEFPKEGPSILRIQQVVRGDSAAYFCASSGQLNTEAFFGQGTRLTVV.

The chain uses TRBV4-3 and TRBJ1-2, with TRBD1 identical over 7 bases. V shed 0 bases, J shed 4 bases, and the junction held 5 bases outside the gene matches. The CDR3 contains 15 residues. Germline V gene lookup returns CDR1 LGHNA and CDR2 YSLEER. This chain's CDR3 is CASSQEGDRGYGYTF. For the CDR3, the DNA is TGCGCCAGCAGCCAAGAAGGGGACAGAGGCTATGGCTACACCTTC.

V gene TRBV10-3 combines with J gene TRBJ2-7, with 8 bases fitting TRBD1. V trimming: 4 bases; J trimming: 6 bases; junction bases outside the gene matches: 5. CDR1 ENHRY and CDR2 SYGVKD come from the germline V gene. The CDR3 has 13 residues. CDR3 protein: CAISASTGVEQYF. The DNA of the CDR3 is TGTGCCATCAGTGCATCGACAGGGGTCGAGCAGTACTTC.

The chain couples TRBV28 to TRBJ2-7, with D hard to call. The CDR3 spans 12 residues. Per germline, CDR1 MDHEN and CDR2 SYDVKM. With 2 bases removed from V and 5 bases from J, the gap between germline ends came to 7 bases. CDR3 DNA: TGTGCCAGCAGTTTAGGTGGCCACGAGCAGTACTTC. Amino acid sequence: CASSLGGHEQYF.

The count of this clone is one. The CDR3 nucleotides are TGCGCCAGCAGTGTCGGGCGGGAGGGCACAGATACGCAGTATTTT. As protein: CASSVGREGTDTQYF. This rearrangement joins TRBV10-1 to TRBJ2-3; 8 nucleotides line up with TRBD2. This CDR3 is built from 15 residues. Looked up from germline, CDR1 is WNHNN and CDR2 is SYGVQD (reference sequence). Germline trimming cut 4 bases from V and 1 base from J; bases unmatched to any gene: 4.

The genes are TRBV29-1 and TRBJ2-5; 12 positions agree with TRBD1. The CDR3 length is 15 residues. CDR1 and CDR2 (germline): SQVTM, ANQGSEA. V shed 7 bases and J 5 bases; nucleotides not matched to a gene: 11. The CDR3 nucleotides read TGCAGCGCCTATAGGGACAGGGGGCGCTCGGAGACCCAGTACTTC. This gives the protein CSAYRDRGRSETQYF.

The gene calls are TRBV19 and TRBJ2-6; tentatively, D is TRBD1 (6 bases). Germline assignment: CDR1 LNHDA and CDR2 SQIVND (reference sequence). The CDR3 loop spans 14 amino acids. The V end was cut by 5 bases, the J end by 4 bases, with 9 bases between. CDR3 nucleotide sequence: TGTGCCAGTAGTGTGACAGGAGGGGCCAACGTCCTGACTTTC. Translating gives CASSVTGGANVLTF.

This clone was detected only once. J is TRBJ2-1 and V is TRBV6-1; 13 nucleotides line up with TRBD2. The CDR3 covers 15 residues. The V gene end was trimmed by 2 bases and the J gene end by 9 bases; junction bases not matched to a gene: 4. In germline, CDR1 is MNHNS, CDR2 SASEGT. CDR3 in DNA: TGTGCCAGCAGTGAAAGGACTAGCGGGGGTTTTGAGCAGTTCTTC. Translation: CASSERTSGGFEQFF.

The V call is TRBV19, the J call TRBJ2-1; D is uncertain. V was cut by 4 bases and J by 3 bases, with 7 bases left in between. CDR3 length equals 13 residues. CDR1 and CDR2 from the germline V gene are LNHDA and SQIVND (reference sequence). CDR3 coding DNA: TGTGCCAGTAGTAAGGACGGCTACAATGAGCAGTTCTTC. It yields the protein CASSKDGYNEQFF. The whole variable domain, filled in from reference TRBV19 and TRBJ2-1, reads DGGITQSPKYLFRKEGQNVTLSCEQNLNHDAMYWYRQDPGQGLRLIYYSQIVNDFQKGDIAEGYSVSREKKESFPLTVTSAQKNPTAFYLCASSKDGYNEQFFGPGTRLTVL.

The rearrangement links TRBV27 to TRBJ1-5; D is perhaps TRBD1 (6 bases). This CDR3 region has 16 residues. With 0 bases removed from V and 5 bases from J, the gap between germline ends came to 14 bases. Germline values: CDR1 MNHEY, CDR2 SMNVEV (reference sequence). The CDR3 DNA sequence: TGTGCCAGCAGTTTATCAGCCCGGGGGCGAGATCAGCCCCAGCATTTT. Translation gives CASSLSARGRDQPQHF.

The table lists this clone with a count of one. This chain links TRBV10-3 with TRBJ2-7; 7 bases match TRBD2. V was clipped by 6 bases and J by 2 bases; unmatched bases: 10. Germline CDR1 ENHRY, CDR2 SYGVKD. This CDR3 is 15 amino acids long. This CDR3 is CAIRLGGSGAYEQYF. The CDR3 bases are TGTGCCATCAGACTGGGCGGGAGTGGAGCCTACGAGCAGTACTTC.

V usage is TRBV15 and J usage is TRBJ2-7; D ambiguous. Trimming stripped 3 bases from V and 5 bases from J, with 14 bases between. Germline values: CDR1 LNHNV, CDR2 YYDKDF (reference sequence). The CDR3 sequence is 14 residues long. The DNA for the CDR3 is TGTGCCACCAGCAGGTCCCACGCGCAAGACGAGCAGTACTTC. This sequence encodes CATSRSHAQDEQYF.

The rearrangement joins TRBV5-4 to TRBJ1-1, with D hard to call. This CDR3 is built from 14 residues. V gave up 6 bases and J gave up 0 bases, with 12 bases separating them. From germline, CDR1 is SGHNT and CDR2 YYREEE (reference sequence). DNA for the CDR3: TGTGCCAGCAACCCAGGAGGGATGAACACTGAAGCTTTCTTT. It is translated as CASNPGGMNTEAFF.

The V call is TRBV19, the J call TRBJ2-5; 12 bases are a match to TRBD1. CDR3 length: 15 residues. Losses at the gene ends were 6 bases for V and 0 bases for J; bases not matched to a gene: 2. Germline CDR1 LNHDA, CDR2 SQIVND (reference sequence). CDR3 DNA sequence: TGTGCCAGTAGGGGACAGGGGGCGTACCAAGAGACCCAGTACTTC. Protein product: CASRGQGAYQETQYF.

V and J are TRBV5-1 and TRBJ1-2, with D unresolved. V lost 0 bases and J 8 bases, leaving 11 bases between the germline ends. Germline V gene data show CDR1 as SGHRS and CDR2 as YFSETQ. This CDR3 contains 13 residues. CDR3 coding DNA: TGCGCCAGCAGCTTGGCCCCTACTAACGGCTACACCTTC. As protein: CASSLAPTNGYTF.

This clone has a single count. This rearrangement joins TRBV5-1 to TRBJ2-2; D possibly corresponds to TRBD2 (6 bases). CDR3 size: 17 residues. With 1 base removed from V and 4 bases from J, the gap between germline ends came to 17 bases. The germline CDR1 and CDR2 sequences are SGHRS and YFSETQ. The CDR3 DNA sequence: TGCGCCAGCAGCTTGACCAGAGCGGGTCCAGGCACCGGGGAGCTGTTTTTT. This encodes CASSLTRAGPGTGELFF. The full variable domain, with the rest looked up from reference TRBV5-1 and TRBJ2-2, is KAGVTQTPRYLIKTRGQQVTLSCSPISGHRSVSWYQQTPGQGLQFLFEYFSETQRNKGNFPGRFSGRQFSNSRSEMNVSTLELGDSALYLCASSLTRAGPGTGELFFGEGSRLTVL.

The gene calls are TRBV19 and TRBJ1-5; TRBD1 matches 8 bases. There are 16 residues in the CDR3. Looked up from germline, CDR1 is LNHDA and CDR2 is SQIVND (reference sequence). V trimming: 3 bases; J trimming: 9 bases; junction bases outside the gene matches: 13. CDR3 coding DNA: TGTGCCAGTAGTATGGCCCAGGGGGCCAGATTTCGGCCCCAGCATTTT. Protein product: CASSMAQGARFRPQHF.

The chain is built from TRBV11-2 and TRBJ2-1; TRBD2 aligns across 11 bases. Per the germline V gene, CDR1 is SGHAT and CDR2 is FQNNGV. The CDR3 extends over 19 amino acids. V lost 4 bases and J lost 0; bases outside the gene matches: 11. As DNA, the CDR3 is TGTGCCAGCAGCTCCCCGACTTCGACTAGCGGGAACTCCTACAATGAGCAGTTCTTC. Translating gives CASSSPTSTSGNSYNEQFF.

The J gene is TRBJ1-5, the V gene TRBV19; TRBD1 matches 9 bases. Germline CDR1 is LNHDA and CDR2 is SQIVND (reference sequence). CDR3 length: 17 residues. Trimming took 4 bases from V and 5 from J; bases not matched to a gene: 12. This CDR3 is CASSSPSGQGSDQPQHF. CDR3 coding DNA: TGTGCCAGTAGTAGCCCATCCGGACAGGGGTCGGATCAGCCCCAGCATTTT.

The gene calls are TRBV2 and TRBJ2-4; TRBD1 matches at 10 bases. The CDR3 is made up of 14 amino acids. After removal of 8 bases from V and 9 bases from J, the junction contained 10 bases not matched to a gene. CDR1 and CDR2 (germline): SNHLY, FYNNEI. This CDR3 reads CASLSGQGEGIQYF. CDR3 DNA: TGTGCCAGCCTGTCCGGACAGGGGGAGGGCATTCAGTACTTC.